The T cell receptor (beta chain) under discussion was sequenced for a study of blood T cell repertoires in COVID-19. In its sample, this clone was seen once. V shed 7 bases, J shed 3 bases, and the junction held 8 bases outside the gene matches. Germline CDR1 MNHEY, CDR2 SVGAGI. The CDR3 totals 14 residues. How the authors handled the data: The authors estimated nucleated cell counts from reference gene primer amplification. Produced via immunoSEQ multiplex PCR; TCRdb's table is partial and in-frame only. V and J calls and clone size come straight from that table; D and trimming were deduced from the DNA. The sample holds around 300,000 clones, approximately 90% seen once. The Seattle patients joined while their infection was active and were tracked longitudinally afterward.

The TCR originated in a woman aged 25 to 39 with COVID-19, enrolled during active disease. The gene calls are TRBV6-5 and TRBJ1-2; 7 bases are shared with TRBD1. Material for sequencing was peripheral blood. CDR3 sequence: CASNRRDRDYGYTF. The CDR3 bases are TGTGCCAGCAACCGCCGGGACAGAGACTATGGCTACACCTTC.